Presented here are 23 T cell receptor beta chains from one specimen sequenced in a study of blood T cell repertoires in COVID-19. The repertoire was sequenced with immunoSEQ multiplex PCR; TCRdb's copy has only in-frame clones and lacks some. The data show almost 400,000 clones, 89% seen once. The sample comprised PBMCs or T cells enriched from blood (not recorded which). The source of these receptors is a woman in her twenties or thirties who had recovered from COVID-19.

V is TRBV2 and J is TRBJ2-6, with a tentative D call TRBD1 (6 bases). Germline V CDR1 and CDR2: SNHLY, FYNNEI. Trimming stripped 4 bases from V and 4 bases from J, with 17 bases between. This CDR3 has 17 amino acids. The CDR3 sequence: CASSGPGALRGANVLTF. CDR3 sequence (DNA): TGTGCCAGCAGTGGCCCAGGGGCCTTGCGGGGGGCCAACGTCCTGACTTTC.

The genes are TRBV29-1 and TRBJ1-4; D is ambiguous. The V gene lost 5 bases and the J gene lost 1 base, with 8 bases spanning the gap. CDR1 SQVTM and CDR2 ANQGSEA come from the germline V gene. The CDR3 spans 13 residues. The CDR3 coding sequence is TGCAGCGTTCTTGGAGGAACTAATGAAAAACTGTTTTTT. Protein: CSVLGGTNEKLFF.

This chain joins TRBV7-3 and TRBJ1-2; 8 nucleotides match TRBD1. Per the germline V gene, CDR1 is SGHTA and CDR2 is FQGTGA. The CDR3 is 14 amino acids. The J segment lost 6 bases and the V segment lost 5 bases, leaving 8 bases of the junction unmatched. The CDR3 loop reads CASSTGQGGDGYTF. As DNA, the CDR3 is TGTGCCAGCAGCACTGGACAGGGAGGAGATGGCTACACCTTC.

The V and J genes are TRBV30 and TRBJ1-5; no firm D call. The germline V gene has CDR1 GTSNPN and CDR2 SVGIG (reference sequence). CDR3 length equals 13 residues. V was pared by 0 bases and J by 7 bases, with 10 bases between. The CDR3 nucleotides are TGTGCCTGGAGTGTCCAGGAAGGACAGCCCCAGCATTTT. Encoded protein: CAWSVQEGQPQHF.

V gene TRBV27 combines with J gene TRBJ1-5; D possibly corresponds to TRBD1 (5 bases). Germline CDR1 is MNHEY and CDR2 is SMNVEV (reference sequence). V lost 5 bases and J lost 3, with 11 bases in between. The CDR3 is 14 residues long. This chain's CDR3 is CASSMTENNQPQHF. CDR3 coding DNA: TGTGCCAGCAGTATGACAGAGAACAATCAGCCCCAGCATTTT.

The CDR3 nucleotides read TGTGCCAGCAGTGGCCCCCAGGGTGGCTACACCTTC. Protein product: CASSGPQGGYTF. J is TRBJ1-2 and V is TRBV12-3 or TRBV12-4, with D tentatively TRBD1 (5 bases). V lost 5 bases, J lost 7 bases, and 11 bases lay in between. The CDR3 is 12 amino acids.

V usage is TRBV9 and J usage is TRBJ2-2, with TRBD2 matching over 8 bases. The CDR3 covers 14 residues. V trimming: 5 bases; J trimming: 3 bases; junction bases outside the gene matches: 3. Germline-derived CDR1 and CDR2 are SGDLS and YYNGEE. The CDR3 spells CASRAGADTGELFF. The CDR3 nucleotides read TGTGCCAGCAGAGCGGGGGCCGACACCGGGGAGCTGTTTTTT.

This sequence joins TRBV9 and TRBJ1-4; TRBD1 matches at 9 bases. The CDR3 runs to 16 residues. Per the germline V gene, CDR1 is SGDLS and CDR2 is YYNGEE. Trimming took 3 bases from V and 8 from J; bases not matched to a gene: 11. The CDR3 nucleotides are TGTGCCAGCAGCGGGTTACCGGGACAGGGAAGGGAAAAACTGTTTTTT. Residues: CASSGLPGQGREKLFF.

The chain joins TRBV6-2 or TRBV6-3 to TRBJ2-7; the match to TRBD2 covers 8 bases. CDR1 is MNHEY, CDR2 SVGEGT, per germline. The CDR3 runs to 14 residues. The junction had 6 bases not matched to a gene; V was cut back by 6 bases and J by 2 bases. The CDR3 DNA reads TGTGCCAGCAGCCACGGAGCGGGGGCCTACGAGCAGTACTTC. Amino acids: CASSHGAGAYEQYF.

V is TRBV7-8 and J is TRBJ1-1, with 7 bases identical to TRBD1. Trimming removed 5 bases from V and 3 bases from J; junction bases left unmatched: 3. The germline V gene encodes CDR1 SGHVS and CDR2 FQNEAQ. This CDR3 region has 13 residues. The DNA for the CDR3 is TGTGCCAGCAGCCCGACAGGGTACACTGAAGCTTTCTTT. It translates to CASSPTGYTEAFF.

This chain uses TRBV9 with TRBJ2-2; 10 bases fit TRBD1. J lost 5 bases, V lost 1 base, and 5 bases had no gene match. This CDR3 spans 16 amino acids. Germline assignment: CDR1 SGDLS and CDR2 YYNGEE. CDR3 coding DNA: TGTGCCAGCAGCGTAACGGGACAGGGGATGACCGGGGAGCTGTTTTTT. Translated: CASSVTGQGMTGELFF.

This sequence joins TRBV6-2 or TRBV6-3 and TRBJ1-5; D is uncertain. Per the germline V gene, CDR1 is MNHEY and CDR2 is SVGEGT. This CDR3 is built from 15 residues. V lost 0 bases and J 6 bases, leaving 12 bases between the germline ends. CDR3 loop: CASSYSLGRGQPQHF. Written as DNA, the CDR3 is TGTGCCAGCAGTTACTCTCTGGGTCGCGGTCAGCCCCAGCATTTT.

The CDR3: CASSQTGGAGPQETQYF. The CDR3 region has the DNA TGTGCCAGCAGCCAAACCGGTGGGGCGGGGCCCCAAGAGACCCAGTACTTC. V usage is TRBV3-1 (or the pseudogene TRBV3-2) and J usage is TRBJ2-5; TRBD2 might be the D (6 bases). Per the germline V gene, CDR1 is LGHDT and CDR2 is YNNKEL (reference sequence). This CDR3 spans 17 amino acids. V shed 2 bases and J shed 1 base, with 17 bases lying between them.

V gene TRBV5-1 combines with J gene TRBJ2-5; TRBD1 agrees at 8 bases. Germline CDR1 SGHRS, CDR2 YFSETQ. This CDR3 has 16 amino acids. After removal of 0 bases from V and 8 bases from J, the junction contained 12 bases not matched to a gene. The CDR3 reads CASSLVLTGGNGTQYF. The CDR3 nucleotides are TGCGCCAGCAGCTTGGTTCTTACAGGGGGGAACGGAACCCAGTACTTC.

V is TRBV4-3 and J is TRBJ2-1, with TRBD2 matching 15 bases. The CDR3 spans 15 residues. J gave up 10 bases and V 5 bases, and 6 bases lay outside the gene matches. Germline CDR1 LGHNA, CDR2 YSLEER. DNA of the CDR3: TGCGCCAGCAGCTTGGGACTAGCGGGGGGCGGCGAGCAGTTCTTC. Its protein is CASSLGLAGGGEQFF.

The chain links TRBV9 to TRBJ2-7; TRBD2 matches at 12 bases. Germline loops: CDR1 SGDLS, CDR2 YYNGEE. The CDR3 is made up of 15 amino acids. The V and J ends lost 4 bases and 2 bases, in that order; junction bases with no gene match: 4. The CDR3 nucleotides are TGTGCCAGCAGCCCGCGACTAGCGGGGGCCTACGAGCAGTACTTC. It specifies CASSPRLAGAYEQYF. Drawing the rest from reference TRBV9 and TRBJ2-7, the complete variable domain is DSGVTQTPKHLITATGQRVTLRCSPRSGDLSVYWYQQSLDQGLQFLIQYYNGEERAKGNILERFSAQQFPDLHSELNLSSLELGDSALYFCASSPRLAGAYEQYFGPGTRLTVT.

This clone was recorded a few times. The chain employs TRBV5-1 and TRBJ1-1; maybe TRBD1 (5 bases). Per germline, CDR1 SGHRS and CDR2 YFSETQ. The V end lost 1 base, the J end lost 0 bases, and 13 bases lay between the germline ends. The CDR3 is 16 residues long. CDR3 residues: CASSLYSDSMNTEAFF. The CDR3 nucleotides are TGCGCCAGCAGCTTGTATTCAGACAGTATGAACACTGAAGCTTTCTTT.

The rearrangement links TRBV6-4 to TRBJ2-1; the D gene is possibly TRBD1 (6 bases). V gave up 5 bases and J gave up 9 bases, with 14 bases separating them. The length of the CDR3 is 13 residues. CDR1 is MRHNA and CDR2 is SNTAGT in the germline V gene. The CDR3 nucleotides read TGTGCCAGCAGTTGGTCAGGGGAAGGTGAGCAGTTCTTC. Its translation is CASSWSGEGEQFF.

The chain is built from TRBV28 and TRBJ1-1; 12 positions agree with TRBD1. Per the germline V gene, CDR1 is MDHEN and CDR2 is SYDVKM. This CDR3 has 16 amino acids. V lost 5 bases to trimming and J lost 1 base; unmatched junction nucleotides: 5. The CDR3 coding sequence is TGTGCCAGCAGTGGGGGACAGGGGGCCTGGAACACTGAAGCTTTCTTT. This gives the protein CASSGGQGAWNTEAFF. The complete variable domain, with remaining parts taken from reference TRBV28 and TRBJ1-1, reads DVKVTQSSRYLVKRTGEKVFLECVQDMDHENMFWYRQDPGLGLRLIYFSYDVKMKEKGDIPEGYSVSREKKERFSLILESASTNQTSMYLCASSGGQGAWNTEAFFGQGTRLTVV.

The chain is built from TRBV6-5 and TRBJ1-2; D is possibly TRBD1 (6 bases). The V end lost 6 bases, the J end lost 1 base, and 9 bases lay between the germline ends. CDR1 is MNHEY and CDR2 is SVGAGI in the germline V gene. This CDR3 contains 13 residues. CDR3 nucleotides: TGTGCCAGCAGATTGGACAGTAACTATGGCTACACCTTC. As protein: CASRLDSNYGYTF.

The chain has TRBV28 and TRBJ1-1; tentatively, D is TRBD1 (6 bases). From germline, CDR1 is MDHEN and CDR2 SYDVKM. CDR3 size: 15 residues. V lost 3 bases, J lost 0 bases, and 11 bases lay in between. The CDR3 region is CASSLGGAVNTEAFF. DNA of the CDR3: TGTGCCAGCAGTTTGGGGGGGGCGGTGAACACTGAAGCTTTCTTT.

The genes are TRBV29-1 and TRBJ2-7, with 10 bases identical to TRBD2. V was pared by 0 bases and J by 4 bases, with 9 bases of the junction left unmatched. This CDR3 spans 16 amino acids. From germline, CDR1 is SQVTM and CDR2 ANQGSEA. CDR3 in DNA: TGCAGCGTTGAAGAGGGCCGGATTAGCGGGAGGTACGAGCAGTACTTC. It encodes CSVEEGRISGRYEQYF.

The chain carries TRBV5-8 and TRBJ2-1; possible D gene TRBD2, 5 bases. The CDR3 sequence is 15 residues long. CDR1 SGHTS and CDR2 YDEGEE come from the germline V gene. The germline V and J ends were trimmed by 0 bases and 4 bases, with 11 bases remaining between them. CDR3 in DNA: TGTGCCAGCAGCTTGGACGGGAATTCTTACAATGAGCAGTTCTTC. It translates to CASSLDGNSYNEQFF.